The present TCR beta chain was sequenced within a study of cytomegalovirus exposure and HLA in healthy donors (dated by TCRdb to 2017 to 2019). Describing the broader study: According to an earlier analysis of a few hundred of the donors, some 180 million T cells yielded over 100 million unique TCR beta sequences and approximately 300 Gb of sequence data. Among over 350 genotyped donors of the cohort, an average of approximately 240,000 unique TCR beta nucleotide sequences were sequenced per donor, roughly a sixth of them non-productive. About 5 DR-DQ haplotypes were handled as single units for association and clustering, since linkage in the cohort was strong. Both class I and class II loci were covered by HLA typing, at four-digit resolution. In the later analysis, no new phenotypic data were used to find candidate immune exposures; instead, reliance was placed on TCR beta sequences and their occurrence across donors. An early release that covered about 600 HLA-typed donors contained approximately 300 gigabases of sequencing data and 80 million or so unique TCR sequences. Besides the first cohort of roughly 660 subjects, a separate validation cohort made up of 120 or so different subjects was used. Donor age, sex, ethnicity and CMV serostatus were compiled alongside the repertoire data. The study profiled the T cell repertoires of hundreds of subjects by immunosequencing and related them to cytomegalovirus serostatus. Of the 350 to 450 genotyped donors, approximately 80% fell in the genetic ancestry cluster associated with self-reported Caucasian donors. The aim of the study was to test whether cataloging public T cell receptors could identify signatures of past pathogen exposure. Typing coverage differed by locus: A, B, C, DRB1 and DQB1 were typed in roughly 620-640 donors, DQA1 in 500 to 550, DPA1 in approximately 610, and DPB1 in 472. All discovery cohort repertoires had been generated on a single sequencing platform. A later genetic analysis took genome-wide SNP genotypes for about 55% of the 666 donors and used that subset as a discovery cohort. High-throughput TCR immunosequencing, statistical association of individual TCRs with disease status, and machine learning were combined to predict cytomegalovirus infection status. An earlier analysis of some 600 of the donors applied high-throughput TCR beta sequencing to assess whether each TCR beta V gene segment acted as functional or pseudogenic. In a later analysis, previously published TCR beta repertoires from 670 or so donors were re-analyzed and high-resolution HLA genotyping was added so that TCR occurrence patterns could be studied. Results the study describes overall, beyond this receptor: Because HLA typing was missing for some donors at each locus, association tests included only the typed subset. It was suggested by the authors that the approach could potentially be generalized to other disease states and immunological phenotypes. Only TCR beta chains were sequenced in this cohort, and the absence of alpha or paired-chain data limited detectable features. A cluster of highly shared sequence variants was judged likely to be a technical artifact of the sequencing pipeline. Broadly in line with IMGT annotations, most TCR beta V segments showed up in productive rearrangements about 87% or about 30% of the time in an earlier analysis of several hundred of the donors. The study gave a list of some 150 TCR beta chains associated with cytomegalovirus. Correlated functional status among segregating V segments might be attributable to linkage disequilibrium, but an unknown experimental factor could not be ruled out. A later analysis associated about 17,000 TCR beta sequences with specific HLA alleles at a false discovery rate of 0.05. A further reported finding was that TCR beta sequences accurately predicted the HLA-A and HLA-B alleles for most subjects in the first cohort. Most TCR sequences were seen in very few donors, while some public TCRs were found in many individuals. In a later analysis, most CMV-associated TCR beta chains were found to appear HLA-restricted, with HLA associations seemingly driven largely by CMV exposure. Assigning TCR associations to individual alleles was difficult when HLA alleles, especially DR and DQ, strongly co-occurred. The classifier was reported to diagnose cytomegalovirus status with high specificity and sensitivity in both the original cohort and the validation cohort. A later analysis found that HLA-associated TCR beta chains were more clonally expanded and had lower generation probabilities than equally common non-associated chains. V-gene and J-gene trimming of TCR beta chains was associated with a missense DCLRE1C variant in a later genetic analysis, and the association was replicated in an independent cohort. Compared with the roughly 700-donor mean, donors in an Asian-associated ancestry cluster had fewer N-insertions in productive TCRs, according to a later genetic analysis. The 87-base-pair reads could not distinguish some IMGT-functional V segments, including TRBV6-2 and TRBV6-3, so those segments were excluded. Roughly uniform sequencing depth across donors was assumed in presence/absence analyses, although this assumption may not hold. A later analysis reported that several top co-occurrence clusters appeared linked to parvovirus B19, influenza, CMV and Epstein-Barr virus. Immune exposure information for the cohort was limited to CMV serostatus. A few of the identified cytomegalovirus-associated TCR beta chains were confirmed in vitro to be specific for cytomegalovirus antigens. A later analysis found that TCR association rates varied across HLA loci, with DRB1 alleles showing the most associated TCRs and HLA-C alleles the fewest. Because counts were too low, seventeen rarely observed V segments, including chromosome 9 orphons, were left out of the earlier analysis of some 600 of the donors.

The cohort consisted of more than 650 healthy bone marrow donors. At the time of sampling, all cohort members were nominally healthy, though unrecorded immune exposures were likely present. The donor was CMV seronegative and was included in the group of a few hundred seronegative cohort members. Each donor provided a peripheral blood sample, and peripheral blood mononuclear cells were used for TCR beta sequencing. The Qiagen DNeasy Blood Extraction Kit was used to extract genomic DNA from the blood cell samples. The receptor library was made with the immunoSEQ multiplex PCR assay. For the multiplex PCR, a mixture combining 60 forward primers for TCR Vbeta segments and 13 reverse primers for TCR Jbeta segments was used. Amplification of the CDR3 region of rearranged TCR beta genes was performed with a multiplex PCR assay on genomic DNA. The Illumina HiSeq System was used to sequence the amplified TCR beta libraries as 87-base-pair reads. Per the authors' processing: A later analysis counted about 80 million unique TCR beta chains across the 550 to 750 repertoires, and about 10 million of these chains were shared by at least two donors. Raw reads were error-corrected and collapsed into unique sequences with a nearest-neighbor algorithm that merged closely related sequences to remove PCR and sequencing errors. Alignment of CDR3 sequences to IMGT reference sequences was used to assign V, D and J gene segments. For a sequence to be retained, a match of at least six nucleotides to both a V gene segment and a J gene segment was required. Rearrangements were called productive when the CDR3 lacked stop codons and stayed in frame with V and J; all others were non-productive. Following IMGT convention, CDR3 was defined as the stretch from the second conserved V-encoded cysteine to the conserved J-encoded phenylalanine. The earlier analysis of some 540 of the donors excluded any sequence lacking an unambiguous match to a single V gene segment. In an earlier analysis of almost 600 of the donors, a V segment was called functional when productive rearrangements were above 56.7%, and segregating when the standard deviation between donors exceeded 5%. A statistical classification framework was built for diagnosing cytomegalovirus status from the catalog of TCR beta chain sequences. V and J gene assignment, in a later analysis, came from comparing TCR nucleotide sequences with IMGT/GENE-DB human TR gene sequences. In a later analysis, CDR3 sequences and most-parsimonious VDJ recombination scenarios were assigned using the TCRdist pipeline. In a later analysis, each TCR beta chain was defined by its CDR3 amino acid sequence together with its V-gene family, and reads without a unique V-gene family were excluded. In a later analysis, a few hundred highly shared, low-generation-probability nucleotide sequences were removed to address suspected cross-contamination and a sequencing artifact. A later analysis calculated a clonal expansion index for each public chain from normalized within-repertoire ranks of inferred template counts. Generation probabilities in a later analysis came from a VDJ recombination model fitted to out-of-frame rearrangements, and those results were checked against IGoR. Hypergeometric tests were used in a later analysis to score TCR-TCR, TCR-HLA and TCR-CMV co-occurrence, with a repertoire-size bias correction applied to the TCR pairs. A later analysis estimated false discovery rates by permuting HLA or CMV assignments 20 times. In a later analysis, co-occurring TCRs were grouped with DBSCAN, and TCRdist sequence similarity was added when clustering was performed within HLA-allele-positive subsets. For co-occurrence clustering, repertoires with fewer than 30,000 or more than 120,000 public chains were excluded, along with roughly 5 repertoires with anomalous nucleotide sharing. TCRdb mirrors the immuneACCESS table, restricted to in-frame sequences. Some clones are absent from its copies; in checked studies, under half trace to an unresolved V gene, and the reason for the others is unknown. V and J calls and clone size follow that table, whereas D and trimming were derived from the DNA. The sample has approximately 140,000 clones on record, 76% of them singletons. Of the sample, about 2% falls within the top ten clones.

Based on the germline V gene, the CDR1 and CDR2 sequences are SNHLY and FYNNEI. CDR3 length: 17 amino acids, cysteine to phenylalanine. Solely the CDR3 DNA is kept, with 51 bases framed from the first base. The junction carries 18 bases between V and J, which are trimmed by 4 bases and 0 bases respectively. To note about this clone: The target of this receptor is not known. Base-call qualities are not available, and no considerably larger clone is one nucleotide away.

This clonotype originated in a man aged 40-49 years in good health and CMV-seronegative. The receptor chain draws on TRBV2 and TRBJ1-2, and the D gene may be TRBD1, 6 bases matching. The sample consisted of PBMCs. The CDR3 has the sequence CASSAPRTVGPNYGYTF. The DNA sequence is TGTGCCAGCAGTGCCCCTAGGACAGTCGGACCTAACTATGGCTACACCTTC.